These 22 T cell receptor beta chains were all obtained from the same sample, sequenced in a study of blood T cell repertoires in COVID-19. Repertoires were generated with immunoSEQ multiplex PCR, while TCRdb's copy carries only in-frame clones and drops some. This repertoire shows hundreds of thousands of clones, about 90% found once; its top ten account for 2% to 3%. Material: peripheral blood. The source is a man between 18 and 29 years old with active or convalescent COVID-19.

The gene calls are TRBV19 and TRBJ1-4; 7 bases map to TRBD1. This CDR3 region has 14 residues. The germline V gene has CDR1 LNHDA and CDR2 SQIVND (reference sequence). V shed 9 bases and J 2 bases; nucleotides not matched to a gene: 6. The CDR3 spells CASQTGFTNEKLFF. In DNA form, the CDR3 reads TGTGCCAGCCAGACAGGGTTCACTAATGAAAAACTGTTTTTT.

V gene TRBV7-8 combines with J gene TRBJ2-7; D perhaps matches TRBD1 (6 bases). CDR3 length equals 12 residues. Looked up from germline, CDR1 is SGHVS and CDR2 is FQNEAQ. Trimming left V 10 bases short and J 3 bases short, with 13 bases between. CDR3 DNA: TGTGCCAAGCGGACAGATTACTACGAGCAGTACTTC. It translates to CAKRTDYYEQYF. Drawing the rest from reference TRBV7-8 and TRBJ2-7, the complete variable domain is GAGVSQSPRYKVAKRGQDVALRCDPISGHVSLFWYQQALGQGPEFLTYFQNEAQLDKSGLPSDRFFAERPEGSVSTLKIQRTQQEDSAVYLCAKRTDYYEQYFGPGTRLTVT.

This clone turned up a few times. J is TRBJ1-3 and V is TRBV20-1; no clear D. Germline V lookup: CDR1 DFQATT, CDR2 SNEGSKA (reference sequence). Trimming cost V 3 bases and J 0 bases, with 15 bases left between them. The CDR3 is 16 residues long. The CDR3 spells CSASDPRENSGNTIYF. The DNA for the CDR3 is TGCAGTGCTAGTGATCCCCGGGAGAACTCTGGAAACACCATATATTTT.

The chain uses TRBV27 and TRBJ2-3, with D possibly matching TRBD2 (6 bases). CDR1 and CDR2 (germline): MNHEY, SMNVEV (reference sequence). Trimming shortened V by 3 bases and J by 2 bases, and 15 bases separated the two germline ends. The CDR3 runs 16 residues. The CDR3, as DNA: TGTGCCAGCAGTTTTCGGGGGAATTGGGCCACAGATACGCAGTATTTT. It codes for CASSFRGNWATDTQYF.

The chain links TRBV11-2 to TRBJ2-2; tentatively, D is TRBD2 (7 bases). Germline V lookup: CDR1 SGHAT, CDR2 FQNNGV. CDR3 length: 15 residues. Trimming shortened V by 5 bases and J by 5 bases, and 15 bases separated the two germline ends. In DNA, the CDR3 is TGTGCCAGCAGCCCAGAAAGGGGGGGTACCGGGGAGCTGTTTTTT. This encodes CASSPERGGTGELFF. The full variable domain, its missing parts supplied by reference TRBV11-2 and TRBJ2-2, is EAGVAQSPRYKIIEKRQSVAFWCNPISGHATLYWYQQILGQGPKLLIQFQNNGVVDDSQLPKDRFSAERLKGVDSTLKIQPAKLEDSAVYLCASSPERGGTGELFFGEGSRLTVL.

This chain links TRBV6-2 or TRBV6-3 with TRBJ2-7; 10 positions agree with TRBD1. Germline V lookup: CDR1 MNHEY, CDR2 SVGEGT. The CDR3 is made up of 15 amino acids. V gave up 6 bases and J gave up 7 bases; unmatched junction bases: 12. CDR3 DNA sequence: TGTGCCAGCAGCCTACCTCGACAGGGGGCGAGGGAGCAGTACTTC. This sequence encodes CASSLPRQGAREQYF.

The V call is TRBV5-5, the J call TRBJ2-7, with 12 bases lining up with TRBD1. V was clipped by 6 bases and J by 0 bases; unmatched bases: 10. The CDR3 runs to 17 residues. The V gene's germline CDR1 is SGHKS and CDR2 YYEKEE (reference sequence). This chain's CDR3 is CASNNPGTGGNSYEQYF. CDR3 sequence (DNA): TGTGCCAGCAATAACCCCGGGACAGGGGGCAACTCCTACGAGCAGTACTTC.

This clone turned up a few times. The V call is TRBV29-1, the J call TRBJ2-7, with 7 bases lining up with TRBD1. CDR3 length equals 12 residues. The J segment lost 6 bases and the V segment lost 6 bases, leaving 8 bases of the junction unmatched. CDR1 and CDR2 from the germline V gene are SQVTM and ANQGSEA. CDR3 sequence: CSVGQPRGEQYF. CDR3 DNA sequence: TGCAGCGTGGGACAGCCTAGGGGCGAGCAGTACTTC.

This chain connects TRBV15 to TRBJ2-7; TRBD1 matches 12 bases. CDR1 is LNHNV and CDR2 is YYDKDF in the germline V gene (reference sequence). With V trimmed by 5 bases and J by 3 bases, 5 bases remained unmatched. This CDR3 comprises 15 residues. This CDR3 reads CATSEGQGAIYEQYF. The CDR3 DNA follows: TGTGCCACCAGCGAGGGACAGGGGGCAATCTACGAGCAGTACTTC.

This clone was recorded once. J is TRBJ1-2 and V is TRBV4-1, with TRBD1 matching 8 bases. The germline CDR1 and CDR2 sequences are MGHRA and YSYEKL. V lost 1 base and J lost 8; bases outside the gene matches: 3. CDR3 length equals 13 residues. CDR3 nucleotide sequence: TGCGCCAGCAGCCAAGGGACAGGGTACGGCTACACCTTC. It is translated as CASSQGTGYGYTF.

V usage is TRBV7-8 and J usage is TRBJ2-3; weak D call: TRBD2 (6 bases). The germline V gene encodes CDR1 SGHVS and CDR2 FQNEAQ. Trimming stripped 8 bases from V and 5 bases from J, with 14 bases between. The CDR3 is 13 residues long. The chain's CDR3 is CASLGGMGDTQYF. CDR3 nucleotide sequence: TGTGCCAGCCTCGGCGGGATGGGAGATACGCAGTATTTT.

This clone was seen just once. V and J are TRBV7-9 and TRBJ2-2; D may be TRBD1 (5 bases). This CDR3 region has 16 residues. V shed 0 bases and J shed 4 bases, with 12 bases lying between them. Germline-derived CDR1 and CDR2 are SEHNR and FQNEAQ (reference sequence). The CDR3 loop is CASSLALQGGTGELFF. The CDR3 nucleotides read TGTGCCAGCAGCTTAGCCCTGCAGGGCGGCACCGGGGAGCTGTTTTTT.

V usage is TRBV14 and J usage is TRBJ2-7; 7 nucleotides match TRBD1. This CDR3 is 17 amino acids long. CDR1 SGHDN and CDR2 FVKESK come from the germline V gene. Losses at the gene ends were 1 base for V and 5 bases for J; bases not matched to a gene: 14. The CDR3 loop is CASSQGFRTGTSNEQYF. For the CDR3, the DNA is TGTGCCAGCAGCCAAGGGTTCCGGACAGGAACTTCGAACGAGCAGTACTTC.

This rearrangement joins TRBV5-1 to TRBJ2-7, with TRBD1 matching 8 bases. Germline-derived CDR1 and CDR2 are SGHRS and YFSETQ. J gave up 3 bases and V 4 bases, and 9 bases lay outside the gene matches. The CDR3 is made up of 15 amino acids. CDR3 sequence (DNA): TGCGCCAGCAGCGTGGAGACAGGGGCGCACTACGAGCAGTACTTC. Encoded protein: CASSVETGAHYEQYF.

The table lists this clone with a count of one. The rearrangement uses TRBV24-1 and TRBJ2-6, with a possible D match to TRBD1 (6 bases). The V end lost 3 bases, the J end lost 3 bases, and 11 bases lay between the germline ends. CDR1 KGHDR and CDR2 SFDVKD come from the germline V gene. The CDR3 is 16 amino acids. The CDR3 nucleotides read TGTGCCACCAGTGATGGCAGGGGTTATGGGGCCAACGTCCTGACTTTC. Protein sequence: CATSDGRGYGANVLTF.

The chain couples TRBV2 to TRBJ2-5; 9 nucleotides match TRBD1. From germline, CDR1 is SNHLY and CDR2 FYNNEI. V lost 7 bases to trimming and J lost 5 bases; unmatched junction nucleotides: 2. There are 12 residues in the CDR3. The CDR3 loop is CASTGTGETQYF. CDR3 sequence (DNA): TGTGCCAGCACCGGGACAGGGGAGACCCAGTACTTC.

A note on this clone: Other DNA sequences from this sample encode an identical CDR3 as well. V is TRBV5-1 and J is TRBJ1-1; D possibly corresponds to TRBD1 (5 bases). Trimming pared 1 base from V and 1 base from J, leaving 11 bases between. Germline-derived CDR1 and CDR2 are SGHRS and YFSETQ. The CDR3 sequence is 15 residues long. CDR3 bases: TGCGCCAGCAGCTTGTACACTGGGGCGAACACTGAAGCTTTCTTT. This codes for CASSLYTGANTEAFF.

V gene TRBV7-8 combines with J gene TRBJ2-7, with no clear D. Looked up from germline, CDR1 is SGHVS and CDR2 is FQNEAQ. Trimming shortened V by 0 bases and J by 4 bases, and 16 bases separated the two germline ends. The CDR3 contains 16 residues. This CDR3 reads CASSLALLNTAYEQYF. The CDR3 coding sequence is TGTGCCAGCAGCTTAGCGCTTCTTAACACAGCTTACGAGCAGTACTTC.

This clone was seen a few times. The gene calls are TRBV6-5 and TRBJ1-2; D remains ambiguous. Germline assignment: CDR1 MNHEY and CDR2 SVGAGI. The length of the CDR3 is 13 residues. Trimming took off 6 bases at V and 0 bases at J, with 8 bases between the two ends. CDR3 in amino acids: CASRHDTNYGYTF. CDR3 coding DNA: TGTGCCAGCAGACACGACACTAACTATGGCTACACCTTC.

The gene calls are TRBV3-1 (or the pseudogene TRBV3-2) and TRBJ1-6; D is possibly TRBD1 (6 bases). The CDR3 is made up of 16 amino acids. Trimming stripped 5 bases from V and 5 bases from J, with 16 bases between. Germline V gene data show CDR1 as LGHDT and CDR2 as YNNKEL (reference sequence). This CDR3 is CASSSYTTGNNSPLHF. CDR3 nucleotides: TGTGCCAGCAGCTCCTACACGACAGGCAATAATTCACCCCTCCACTTT.

The chain uses TRBV7-2 and TRBJ1-5; D is possibly TRBD1 (6 bases). The V and J ends lost 2 bases and 5 bases respectively, with 10 bases between them. The V gene's germline CDR1 is SGHTA and CDR2 FQGNSA. The CDR3 is 14 residues long. CDR3 sequence (DNA): TGTGCCAGCAGCTTAAAGGACAGTTATCAGCCCCAGCATTTT. It translates to CASSLKDSYQPQHF.

This chain links TRBV5-1 with TRBJ2-5; 9 nucleotides agree with TRBD2. The CDR3 extends over 16 amino acids. V shed 0 bases and J 3 bases; nucleotides not matched to a gene: 6. Germline V CDR1 and CDR2: SGHRS, YFSETQ. CDR3 amino acids: CASSLALIAGEETQYF. CDR3 DNA sequence: TGCGCCAGCAGCTTGGCCTTAATAGCGGGGGAAGAGACCCAGTACTTC.